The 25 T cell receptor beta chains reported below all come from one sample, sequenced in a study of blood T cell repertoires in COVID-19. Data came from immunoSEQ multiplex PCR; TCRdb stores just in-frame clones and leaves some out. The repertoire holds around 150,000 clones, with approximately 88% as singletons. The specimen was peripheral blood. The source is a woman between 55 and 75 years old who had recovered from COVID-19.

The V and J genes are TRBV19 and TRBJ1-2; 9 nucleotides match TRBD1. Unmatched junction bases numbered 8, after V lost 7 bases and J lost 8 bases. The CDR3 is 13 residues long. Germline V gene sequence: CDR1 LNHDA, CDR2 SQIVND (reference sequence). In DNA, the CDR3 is TGTGCCAGTAATCTACAGGGGGCGAGAGGCTACACCTTC. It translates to CASNLQGARGYTF.

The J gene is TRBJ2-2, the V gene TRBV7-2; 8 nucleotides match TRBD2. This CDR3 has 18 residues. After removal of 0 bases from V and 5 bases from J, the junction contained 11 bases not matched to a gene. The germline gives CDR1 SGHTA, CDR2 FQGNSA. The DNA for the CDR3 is TGTGCCAGCAGCTTAGCAGCGGGGCAGCGGGGGAGAACCGGGGAGCTGTTTTTT. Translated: CASSLAAGQRGRTGELFF.

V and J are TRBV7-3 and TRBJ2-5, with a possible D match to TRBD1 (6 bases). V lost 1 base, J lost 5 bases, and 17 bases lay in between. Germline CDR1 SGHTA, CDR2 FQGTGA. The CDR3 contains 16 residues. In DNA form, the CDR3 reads TGTGCCAGCAGCTTAATGGGGGCGGGTCTAGGGGAGACCCAGTACTTC. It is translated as CASSLMGAGLGETQYF.

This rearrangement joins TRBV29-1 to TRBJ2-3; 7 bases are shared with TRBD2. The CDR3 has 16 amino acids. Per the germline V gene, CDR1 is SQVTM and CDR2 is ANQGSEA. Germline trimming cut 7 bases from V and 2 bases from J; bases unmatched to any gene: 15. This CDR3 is CSARGGAGTSTDTQYF. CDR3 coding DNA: TGCAGCGCCCGGGGAGGGGCGGGGACCTCCACAGATACGCAGTATTTT.

The DNA of the CDR3 is TGTGCCAGCAGCTTCTGGAGGGGCTACACCTTC. This translates into CASSFWRGYTF. This chain links TRBV5-6 with TRBJ1-2, with D uncertain. The CDR3 consists of 11 residues. V gave up 2 bases and J gave up 8 bases, with 7 bases separating them. Germline V gene data show CDR1 as SGHDT and CDR2 as YYEEEE.

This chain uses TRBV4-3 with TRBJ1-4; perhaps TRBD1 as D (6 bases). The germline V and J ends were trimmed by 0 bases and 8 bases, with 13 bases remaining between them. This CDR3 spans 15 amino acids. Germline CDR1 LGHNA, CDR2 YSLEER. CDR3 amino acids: CASSQDRGHGEKLFF. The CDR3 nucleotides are TGCGCCAGCAGCCAAGATCGGGGACATGGGGAAAAACTGTTTTTT.

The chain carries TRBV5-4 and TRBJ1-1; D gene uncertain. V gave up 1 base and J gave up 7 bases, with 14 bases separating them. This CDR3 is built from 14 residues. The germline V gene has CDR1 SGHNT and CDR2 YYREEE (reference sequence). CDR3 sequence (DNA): TGTGCCAGCAGCTTGCCCGGCAGAACAGATGAAGCTTTCTTT. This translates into CASSLPGRTDEAFF.

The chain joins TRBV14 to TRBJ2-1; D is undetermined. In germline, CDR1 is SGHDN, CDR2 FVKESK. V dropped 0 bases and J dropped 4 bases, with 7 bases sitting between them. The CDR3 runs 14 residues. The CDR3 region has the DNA TGTGCCAGCAGCCAAGATACTTGGTACAATGAGCAGTTCTTC. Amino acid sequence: CASSQDTWYNEQFF. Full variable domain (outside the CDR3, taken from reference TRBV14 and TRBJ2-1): EAGVTQFPSHSVIEKGQTVTLRCDPISGHDNLYWYRRVMGKEIKFLLHFVKESKQDESGMPNNRFLAERTGGTYSTLKVQPAELEDSGVYFCASSQDTWYNEQFFGPGTRLTVL.

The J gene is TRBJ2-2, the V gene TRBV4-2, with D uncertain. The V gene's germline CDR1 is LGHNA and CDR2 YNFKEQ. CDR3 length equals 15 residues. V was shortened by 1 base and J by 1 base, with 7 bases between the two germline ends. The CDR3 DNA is TGTGCCAGCAGCCAAGGTTCGGGGAACACCGGGGAGCTGTTTTTT. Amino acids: CASSQGSGNTGELFF.

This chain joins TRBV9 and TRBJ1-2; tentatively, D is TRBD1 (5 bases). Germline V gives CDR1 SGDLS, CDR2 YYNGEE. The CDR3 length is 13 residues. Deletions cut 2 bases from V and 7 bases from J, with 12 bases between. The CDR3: CASSVGRDTGYTF. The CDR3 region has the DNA TGTGCCAGCAGCGTCGGCAGGGATACTGGCTACACCTTC.

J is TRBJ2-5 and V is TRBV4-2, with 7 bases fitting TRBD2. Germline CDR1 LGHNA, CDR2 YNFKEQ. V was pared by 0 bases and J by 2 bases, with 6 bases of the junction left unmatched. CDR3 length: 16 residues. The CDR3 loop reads CASSQDPAGNQETQYF. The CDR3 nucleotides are TGTGCCAGCAGCCAAGATCCAGCGGGGAATCAAGAGACCCAGTACTTC.

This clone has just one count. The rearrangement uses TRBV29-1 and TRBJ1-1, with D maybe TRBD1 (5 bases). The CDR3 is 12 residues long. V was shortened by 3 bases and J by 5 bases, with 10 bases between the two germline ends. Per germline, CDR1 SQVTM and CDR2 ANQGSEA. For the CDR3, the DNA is TGCAGCGTTGAGGGGGGGGTAACTGAAGCTTTCTTT. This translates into CSVEGGVTEAFF.

The CDR3, as DNA: TGTGCCAGTAAACAGGACAGGGGCAATCAGCCCCAGCATTTT. Amino acids: CASKQDRGNQPQHF. V is TRBV19 and J is TRBJ1-5; 8 positions match TRBD1. CDR3 size: 14 residues. CDR1 is LNHDA and CDR2 is SQIVND in the germline V gene (reference sequence). V trimming: 7 bases; J trimming: 2 bases; junction bases outside the gene matches: 4.

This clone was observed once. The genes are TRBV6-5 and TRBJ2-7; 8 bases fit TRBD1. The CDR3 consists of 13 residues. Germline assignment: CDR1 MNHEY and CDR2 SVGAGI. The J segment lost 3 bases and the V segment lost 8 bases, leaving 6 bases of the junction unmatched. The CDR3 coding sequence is TGTGCCAGCCGGCGGGACAGGCGCTACGAGCAGTACTTC. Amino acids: CASRRDRRYEQYF.

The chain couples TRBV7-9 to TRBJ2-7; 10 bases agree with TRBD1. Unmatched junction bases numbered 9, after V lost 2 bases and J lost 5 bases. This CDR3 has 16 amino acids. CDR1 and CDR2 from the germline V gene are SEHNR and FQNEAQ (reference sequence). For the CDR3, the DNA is TGTGCCAGCAGCTTACTCGCCGGGACAGGGGCGGACGAGCAGTACTTC. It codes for CASSLLAGTGADEQYF.

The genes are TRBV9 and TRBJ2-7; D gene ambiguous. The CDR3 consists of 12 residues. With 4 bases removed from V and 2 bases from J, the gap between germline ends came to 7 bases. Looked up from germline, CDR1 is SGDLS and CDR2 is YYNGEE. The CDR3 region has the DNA TGTGCCAGCAGCCGAGACACCTACGAGCAGTACTTC. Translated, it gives CASSRDTYEQYF. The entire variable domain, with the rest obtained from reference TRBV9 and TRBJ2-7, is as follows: DSGVTQTPKHLITATGQRVTLRCSPRSGDLSVYWYQQSLDQGLQFLIQYYNGEERAKGNILERFSAQQFPDLHSELNLSSLELGDSALYFCASSRDTYEQYFGPGTRLTVT.

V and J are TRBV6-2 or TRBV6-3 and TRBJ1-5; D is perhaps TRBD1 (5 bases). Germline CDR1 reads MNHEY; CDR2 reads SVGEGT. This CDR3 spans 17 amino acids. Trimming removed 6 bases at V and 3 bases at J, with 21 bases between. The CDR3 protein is CASSTTGGLASNQPQHF. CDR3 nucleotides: TGTGCCAGCAGCACAACCGGGGGTTTAGCATCCAATCAGCCCCAGCATTTT.

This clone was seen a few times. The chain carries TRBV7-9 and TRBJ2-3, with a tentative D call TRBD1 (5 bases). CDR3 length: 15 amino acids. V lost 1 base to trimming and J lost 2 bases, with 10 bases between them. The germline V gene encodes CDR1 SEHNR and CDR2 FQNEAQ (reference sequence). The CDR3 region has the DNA TGTGCCAGCAGCTTAGACAGGCCGAACACAGATACGCAGTATTTT. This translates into CASSLDRPNTDTQYF.

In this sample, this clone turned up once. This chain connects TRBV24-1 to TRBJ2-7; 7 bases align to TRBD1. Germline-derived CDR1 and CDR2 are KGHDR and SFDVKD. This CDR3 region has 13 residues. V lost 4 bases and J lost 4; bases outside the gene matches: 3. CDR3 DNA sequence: TGTGCCACCAGTGAACAGGGGAGTTACGAGCAGTACTTC. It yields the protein CATSEQGSYEQYF.

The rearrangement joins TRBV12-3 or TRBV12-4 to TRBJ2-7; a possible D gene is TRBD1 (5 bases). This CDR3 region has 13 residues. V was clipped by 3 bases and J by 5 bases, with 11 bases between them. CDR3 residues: CASSFGRAHEQYF. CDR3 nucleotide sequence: TGTGCCAGCAGTTTTGGCAGGGCCCACGAGCAGTACTTC.

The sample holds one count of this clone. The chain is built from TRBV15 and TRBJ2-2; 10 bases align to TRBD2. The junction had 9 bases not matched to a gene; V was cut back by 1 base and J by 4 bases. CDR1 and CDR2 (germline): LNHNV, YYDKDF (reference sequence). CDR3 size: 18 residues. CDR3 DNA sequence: TGTGCCACCAGCAGAGTCCCTATAGCGGGGGGTCGCACCGGGGAGCTGTTTTTT. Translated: CATSRVPIAGGRTGELFF.

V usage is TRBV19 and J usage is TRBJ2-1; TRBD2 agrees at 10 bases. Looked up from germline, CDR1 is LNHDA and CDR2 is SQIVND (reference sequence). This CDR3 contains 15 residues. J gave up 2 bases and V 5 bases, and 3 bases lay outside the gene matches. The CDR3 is CASSASGGAYNEQFF. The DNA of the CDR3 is TGTGCCAGTAGTGCGAGCGGGGGGGCCTACAATGAGCAGTTCTTC.

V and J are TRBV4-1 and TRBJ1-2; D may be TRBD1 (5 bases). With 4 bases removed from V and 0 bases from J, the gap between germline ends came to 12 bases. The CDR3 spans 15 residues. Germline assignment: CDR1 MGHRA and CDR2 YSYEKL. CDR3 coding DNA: TGCGCCAGCAGCCCCGCCGGGGGGGCTAACTATGGCTACACCTTC. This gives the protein CASSPAGGANYGYTF.

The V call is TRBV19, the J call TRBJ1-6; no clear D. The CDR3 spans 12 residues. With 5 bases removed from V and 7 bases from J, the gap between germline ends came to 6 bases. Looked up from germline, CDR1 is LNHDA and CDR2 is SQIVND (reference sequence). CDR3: CASSEVNSPLHF. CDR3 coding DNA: TGTGCCAGTAGTGAGGTGAATTCACCCCTCCACTTT. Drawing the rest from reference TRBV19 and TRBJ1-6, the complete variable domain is DGGITQSPKYLFRKEGQNVTLSCEQNLNHDAMYWYRQDPGQGLRLIYYSQIVNDFQKGDIAEGYSVSREKKESFPLTVTSAQKNPTAFYLCASSEVNSPLHFGNGTRLTVT.

The DNA of the CDR3 is TGTGCCAGTAGTATGGAGGCAGGGAGGGCCACTGAAGCTTTCTTT. Encoded protein: CASSMEAGRATEAFF. This chain connects TRBV19 to TRBJ1-1; D is perhaps TRBD1 (5 bases). V lost 3 bases and J lost 4, with 15 bases in between. Germline V CDR1 and CDR2: LNHDA, SQIVND (reference sequence). The CDR3 loop spans 15 amino acids.